This TCR beta chain was documented in a study of blood T cell repertoires in COVID-19. Whole-study context: Some COVID-19 samples were acute and others convalescent; all came from the United States, Italy and Spain. The cDNA or gDNA used as material had been derived from T cells, B-cell-depleted T cells, or PBMCs.

At least ten counts were recorded for this clone. Under the authors' procedure: Researchers report that nucleated cell counts were estimated from reference gene primer amplification. This table comes from immunoSEQ multiplex PCR, and its TCRdb copy is limited to in-frame clones, with some not included. V, J and clone size reflect that table, while D and trimming were determined from the DNA. This sample has tens of thousands of clones; almost 85% occur once, and the top ten carry 11% to 15%. This clonotype was obtained from a human donor in a cohort sampled during active COVID-19. The sequenced material came from peripheral blood.

CDR3 loop: CASSGRGNTIYF. CDR3 in DNA: TGTGCCAGCAGTGGCAGAGGAAACACCATATATTTT. This rearrangement joins TRBV6-6 to TRBJ1-3, with D unclear. V gave up 5 bases and J gave up 4 bases, with 6 bases separating them. The CDR3 totals 12 residues. Germline CDR1 MNHNY, CDR2 SVGAGI (reference sequence).